The present T cell receptor beta chain was sequenced within a study of regulatory T cells in long-lasting Graves disease. Time point meaning: persistent/refractory GD, antithyroid drugs over 5 years with positive TRAb. Scientists built the TCR library using RNA that was extracted from PBMCs. For this clonotype: Antigen: not known.

Trimming stripped 4 bases from V and 5 bases from J, with 6 bases between. The CDR3 loop spans 12 amino acids. The germline V gene has CDR1 KGHSH and CDR2 LQKENI. Arm-PCR of CDR3 regions and iRepertoire HTBI primers were used to build TCR beta libraries. TCRdb independently ran MiXCR on the multiplex PCR reads; one entry per CDR3 protein. The sample yields 400,000 to 500,000 distinct CDR3 sequences, around 20% seen once. Study conclusions and caveats: Persistent disease preferred TRBV28, TRBJ1-2 and TRBJ2-5.

The rearrangement uses TRBV18 and TRBJ2-4; D is undetermined. Sequenced here: peripheral blood mononuclear cells (PBMCs), sampled when the disease was refractory, from a patient treated with antithyroid drugs. This receptor was identified in a female donor with Graves disease. In DNA, the CDR3 is TGTGCCAGCTCACTCGACCAAAACATTCAGTACTTC. Its translation is CASSLDQNIQYF. The full variable domain, completed using reference TRBV18 and TRBJ2-4, is NAGVMQNPRHLVRRRGQEARLRCSPMKGHSHVYWYRQLPEEGLKFMVYLQKENIIDESGMPKERFSAEFPKEGPSILRIQQVVRGDSAAYFCASSLDQNIQYFGAGTRLSVL.